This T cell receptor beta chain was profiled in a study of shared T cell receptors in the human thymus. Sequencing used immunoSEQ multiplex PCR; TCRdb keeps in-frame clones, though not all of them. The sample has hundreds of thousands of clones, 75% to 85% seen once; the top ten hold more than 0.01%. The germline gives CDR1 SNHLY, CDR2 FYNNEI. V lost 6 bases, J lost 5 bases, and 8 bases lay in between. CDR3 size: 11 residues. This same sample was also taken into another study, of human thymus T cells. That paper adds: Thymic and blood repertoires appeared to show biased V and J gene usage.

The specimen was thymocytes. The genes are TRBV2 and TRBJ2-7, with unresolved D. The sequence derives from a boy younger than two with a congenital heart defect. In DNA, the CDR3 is TGTGCCAGCAGGGCAAAGAACGAGCAGTACTTC. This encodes CASRAKNEQYF.